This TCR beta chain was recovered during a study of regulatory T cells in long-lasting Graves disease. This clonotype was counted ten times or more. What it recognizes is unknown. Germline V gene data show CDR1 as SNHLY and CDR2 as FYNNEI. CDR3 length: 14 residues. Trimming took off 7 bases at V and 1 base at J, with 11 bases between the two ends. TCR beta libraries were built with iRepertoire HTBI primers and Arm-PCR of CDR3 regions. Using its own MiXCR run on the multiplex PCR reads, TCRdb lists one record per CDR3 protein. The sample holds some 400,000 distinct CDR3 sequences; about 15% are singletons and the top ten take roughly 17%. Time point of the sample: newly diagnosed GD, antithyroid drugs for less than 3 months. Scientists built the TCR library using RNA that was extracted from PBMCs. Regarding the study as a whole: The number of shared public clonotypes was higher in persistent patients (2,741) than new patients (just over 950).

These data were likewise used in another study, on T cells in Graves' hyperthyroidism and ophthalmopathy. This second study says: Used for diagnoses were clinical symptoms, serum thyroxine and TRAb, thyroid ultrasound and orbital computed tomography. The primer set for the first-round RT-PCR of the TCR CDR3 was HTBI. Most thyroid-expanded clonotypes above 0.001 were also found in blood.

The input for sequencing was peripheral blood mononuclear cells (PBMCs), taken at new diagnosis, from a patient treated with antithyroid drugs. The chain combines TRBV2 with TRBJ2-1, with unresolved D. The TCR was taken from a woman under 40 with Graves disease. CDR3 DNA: TGTGCCAGCACCCCGGGCCGATCCTACAATGAGCAGTTCTTC. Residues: CASTPGRSYNEQFF.